This T cell receptor (beta chain) was documented in a study of regulatory T cells in long-lasting Graves disease. The study's findings and limits: Persistent Graves' patients showed reduced TCR diversity versus newly diagnosed patients.

Documented time point: persistent/refractory GD, antithyroid drugs over 5 years with positive TRAb. Following extraction of RNA from PBMCs, that RNA was used to make the TCR library. Clinicians diagnosed Graves' disease using American Thyroid Association guidelines. An endocrinology unit in Xi'an, China, supplied the patients. A remark on this clonotype: The antigen remains undetermined.

Relying on iRepertoire HTBI primers and Arm-PCR of CDR3 regions, the team built TCR beta libraries. TCRdb reanalysed the multiplex PCR reads using MiXCR and keeps one entry per CDR3 protein. The sample has hundreds of thousands of distinct CDR3 sequences; roughly 20% are singletons. The receptor was isolated from a female donor with Graves disease. Sequenced here: peripheral blood mononuclear cells (PBMCs), sampled when the disease was refractory, from a patient treated with antithyroid drugs.

For the CDR3, the DNA is TGTGCCACCCTAGGAGGGGGGGGCTACGAGCAGTACTTC. The encoded protein is CATLGGGGYEQYF. V usage is TRBV27 and J usage is TRBJ2-7, with D tentatively TRBD2 (7 bases). Germline V gene sequence: CDR1 MNHEY, CDR2 SMNVEV (reference sequence). This CDR3 region has 13 residues. Trimming removed 10 bases from V and 3 bases from J, with 16 bases in between.